Shown below are 20 T cell receptor beta chains from a single sample sequenced in a study of tumor and adjacent non-tumor tissue in lung cancer. RNA was extracted from bulk tissue without any cell sorting. TCRbeta libraries were built with three rounds of nested PCR, modified from ARM-PCR. TCRdb redid the calling of the multiplex PCR reads with MiXCR, one entry per CDR3 protein. The sample comprises under 150,000 distinct CDR3 sequences, 66% of which are singletons, and 9.5% to 15% rests with the top ten. Sequenced material: lung tumor tissue. All receptors derive from a man aged 25-45 years with non-small cell lung cancer.

With regard to this clonotype: This may stem from a read error, because a much larger clone lies one nucleotide away. The chain combines TRBV5-4 with TRBJ2-7; D is undetermined. The germline gives CDR1 SGHNT, CDR2 YYREEE (reference sequence). Deletions cut 6 bases from V and 5 bases from J, with 21 bases between. The CDR3 covers 15 residues. The CDR3 region is CASNFLQPGSNEQYF. CDR3 in DNA: TGTGCCAGCAACTTTCTGCAGCCAGGTAGCAACGAGCAGTACTTC.

For this clonotype: Lacking the conserved final phenylalanine or tryptophan, this CDR3 likely reflects a read error. The CDR3 region is CASSYSRYLAKNIQYI. CDR3 sequence (DNA): TGTGCCAGCAGTTACTCACGGTACTTAGCCAAAAACATTCAGTACATC. The chain links TRBV6-5 to TRBJ2-4; D is uncertain. CDR3 length: 16 amino acids. CDR1 and CDR2 (germline): MNHEY, SVGAGI. Trimming took off 0 bases at V and 0 bases at J, with 9 bases between the two ends.

Note on this clonotype: A much more abundant neighbour one base away suggests this may be a read error. The V call is TRBV4-1, the J call TRBJ2-1, with 11 bases matching TRBD2. This CDR3 has 15 amino acids. Germline V CDR1 and CDR2: MGHRA, YSYEKL. CDR3 in amino acids: CASSLSSGGPNEQLF. The CDR3 DNA reads as TGCGCCAGCAGCCTGTCTAGCGGGGGGCCCAATGAGCAGCTCTTC.

To note about this clonotype: This may be a read error: a much more frequent sequence differs by one nucleotide. V is TRBV6-1 and J is TRBJ2-7; 8 bases are a match to TRBD1. J lost 5 bases, V lost 6 bases, and 9 bases had no gene match. The CDR3 is 14 residues long. Germline loops: CDR1 MNHNS, CDR2 SASEGT. The CDR3 protein is CASRKAGQDHEQYF. The CDR3 DNA follows: TGTGCCAGCAGGAAGGCGGGACAGGACCACGAGCAGTACTTC.

This clonotype was recorded at least ten times. The rearrangement joins TRBV6-2 or TRBV6-3 to TRBJ2-1; D is uncertain. Germline CDR1 MNHEY, CDR2 SVGEGT. Trimming pared 7 bases from V and 5 bases from J, leaving 6 bases between. The CDR3 is 11 amino acids. This CDR3 reads CASMGNNEQFF. As DNA, the CDR3 is TGTGCCAGCATGGGGAACAATGAGCAGTTCTTC.

Remarks on this clonotype: Its ends do not fully match the called genes, so a read error is possible. The CDR3 protein is CAGSPKSGTWRLFF. CDR3 DNA: TGTGCCGGCAGCCCCAAATCCGGGACCTGGCGGTTGTTTTTT. The V gene is TRBV11-2, the J gene TRBJ2-2; D is perhaps TRBD1 or TRBD2 (5 bases each). The CDR3 spans 14 residues. Germline V gene lookup returns CDR1 SGHAT and CDR2 FQNNGV.

Of note for this clonotype: This could be a read error, since a much larger clone is one nucleotide away. This chain uses TRBV12-3 or TRBV12-4 with TRBJ2-7; possibly TRBD1 or TRBD2 for D (5 bases each). The V end was cut by 7 bases, the J end by 8 bases, with 18 bases between. There are 13 residues in the CDR3. CDR3 in amino acids: CASKPGAFSKQYF. In DNA, the CDR3 is TGTGCCAGCAAACCCGGGGCGTTTAGCAAGCAGTACTTC.

On this clonotype itself: At one end the junction does not follow the germline gene, possibly because of a read error. V gene TRBV11-2 combines with J gene TRBJ2-7; 7 bases map to TRBD2. Germline CDR1 SGHAT, CDR2 FQNNGV. The CDR3 spans 16 residues. The CDR3 DNA sequence: TGTGTCAGCAGCCCCAGACTAGCAGGAGGGGTAAACGAGCAGTACTTC. Amino acids: CVSSPRLAGGVNEQYF.

Details on this clonotype: Lacking the conserved final phenylalanine or tryptophan, this CDR3 likely reflects a read error. This sequence joins TRBV20-1 and TRBJ1-6; 8 bases agree with TRBD1. The germline CDR1 and CDR2 sequences are DFQATT and SNEGSKA (reference sequence). This CDR3 has 16 amino acids. Written as DNA, the CDR3 is TGCAGTACTAGAGATTTTTTGACAGGGGAGAATTCACCCCTCCACCTT. It is translated as CSTRDFLTGENSPLHL.

The V and J genes are TRBV6-2 or TRBV6-3 and TRBJ2-4; D uncertain. The germline V and J ends were trimmed by 5 bases and 9 bases, with 17 bases remaining between them. Per germline, CDR1 MNHEY and CDR2 SVGEGT. The CDR3 extends over 14 amino acids. CDR3 in amino acids: CASSPRRAKGIQYF. DNA of the CDR3: TGTGCCAGCAGTCCCAGGCGAGCCAAAGGCATTCAGTACTTC.

This chain uses TRBV24-1 with TRBJ2-7, with 9 bases matching TRBD2. Germline trimming cut 3 bases from V and 0 bases from J; bases unmatched to any gene: 2. Germline assignment: CDR1 KGHDR and CDR2 SFDVKD. The CDR3 runs 15 residues. The CDR3 sequence is CATSDASGNSYEQYF. Written as DNA, the CDR3 is TGTGCCACCAGTGATGCTAGCGGGAACTCCTACGAGCAGTACTTC.

With regard to this clonotype: A much larger clone sits a single nucleotide away, making a read error possible. V gene TRBV6-1 combines with J gene TRBJ1-1; TRBD1 is a possible D gene (6 bases). Trimming left V 6 bases short and J 1 base short, with 15 bases between. The CDR3 consists of 15 residues. Germline V lookup: CDR1 MNHNS, CDR2 SASEGT. CDR3 nucleotides: TGTGCCAGCAGAGGGTCCTGGGGGCCGAACACTGAAGCTTTCTTT. The encoded protein is CASRGSWGPNTEAFF.

To note about this clonotype: One end of the junction varies from germline; a read error may be responsible. The chain joins TRBV12-3 or TRBV12-4 to TRBJ2-7; D is uncertain. This CDR3 contains 13 residues. CDR3 bases: TGTGCCAACAGTGGTAGGAGCTCCTACGAGCAGTACTTC. It yields the protein CANSGRSSYEQYF.

As DNA, the CDR3 is TGTGCCAGCAGTCCTCGACTAGCGGATAACACCGGGGAGCTGTTTTTT. This sequence encodes CASSPRLADNTGELFF. The chain links TRBV7-3 to TRBJ2-2; 9 bases fit TRBD2. Germline V gene lookup returns CDR1 SGHTA and CDR2 FQGTGA. The CDR3 is made up of 16 amino acids. V lost 6 bases and J lost 2; bases outside the gene matches: 7.

Concerning this clonotype: A read error may explain this, as a much larger clone is one base away. The chain links TRBV6-6 to TRBJ1-4; TRBD1 is a possible D gene (5 bases). The V end lost 5 bases, the J end lost 8 bases, and 15 bases lay between the germline ends. Germline CDR1 MNHNY, CDR2 SVGAGI (reference sequence). This CDR3 is 14 amino acids long. The chain's CDR3 is CASSRDQATEKLFF. The CDR3 nucleotides read TGTGCCAGCAGTCGGGACCAGGCGACCGAAAAACTGTTTTTT.

The V and J genes are TRBV20-1 and TRBJ2-5; the D gene could be TRBD1 or TRBD2 (6 bases each). Deletions cut 6 bases from V and 5 bases from J, with 19 bases between. Per the germline V gene, CDR1 is DFQATT and CDR2 is SNEGSKA (reference sequence). This CDR3 has 14 amino acids. The CDR3 is CSASDSRGRETQYF. The CDR3 DNA reads TGCAGTGCCTCGGACAGTCGGGGGAGGGAGACCCAGTACTTC.

The chain is built from TRBV5-6 and TRBJ1-2; D call uncertain. This CDR3 is built from 15 residues. Deletions cut 0 bases from V and 3 bases from J, with 12 bases between. From germline, CDR1 is SGHDT and CDR2 YYEEEE. CDR3 residues: CASSLDPESDYGYTF. Here the CDR3 DNA reads TGTGCCAGCAGCTTGGATCCGGAATCTGACTATGGCTACACCTTC.

This clonotype was observed a single time. This sequence joins TRBV6-5 and TRBJ2-7, with D perhaps TRBD1 (6 bases). V was clipped by 5 bases and J by 10 bases, with 24 bases between them. Per germline, CDR1 MNHEY and CDR2 SVGAGI. This CDR3 contains 15 residues. CDR3 region: CASSPRGTGNYDQYF. CDR3 coding DNA: TGTGCCAGCAGTCCCCGTGGTACAGGGAACTATGATCAGTACTTC.

With respect to this clonotype: A much larger clone sits a single nucleotide away, making a read error possible. The V gene is TRBV6-1, the J gene TRBJ2-3; 7 positions agree with TRBD2. This CDR3 region has 16 residues. The V gene's germline CDR1 is MNHNS and CDR2 SASEGT. J was trimmed by 2 bases and V by 2 bases; bases with no gene match: 7. The CDR3 sequence: CASSERLAVDTDTQYF. In nucleotides, the CDR3 is TGTGCCAGCAGTGAACGTCTAGCGGTGGACACAGATACGCAGTATTTT.

A note on this clonotype: This may be a read error, as it is one base from a much larger clone. The rearrangement uses TRBV6-2 or TRBV6-3 and TRBJ2-7; D is possibly TRBD2 (6 bases). The germline CDR1 and CDR2 sequences are MNHEY and SVGEGT. The V end was cut by 7 bases, the J end by 0 bases, with 10 bases between. The CDR3 is 13 amino acids. The CDR3 sequence: CASMVSGSYEQYF. Here the CDR3 DNA reads TGTGCCAGCATGGTTAGCGGCTCCTACGAGCAGTACTTC.